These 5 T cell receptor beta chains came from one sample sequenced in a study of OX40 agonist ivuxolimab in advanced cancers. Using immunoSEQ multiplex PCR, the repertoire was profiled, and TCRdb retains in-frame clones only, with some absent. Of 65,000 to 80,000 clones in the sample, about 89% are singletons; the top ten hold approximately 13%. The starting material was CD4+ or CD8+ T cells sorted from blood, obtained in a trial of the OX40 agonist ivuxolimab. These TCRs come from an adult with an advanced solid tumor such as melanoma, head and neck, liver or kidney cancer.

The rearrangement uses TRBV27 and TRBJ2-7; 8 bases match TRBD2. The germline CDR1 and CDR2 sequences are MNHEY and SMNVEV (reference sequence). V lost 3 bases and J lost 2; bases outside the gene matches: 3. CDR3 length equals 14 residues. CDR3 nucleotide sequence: TGTGCCAGCAGTTTTGCGGGAGGAACCTACGAGCAGTACTTC. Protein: CASSFAGGTYEQYF.

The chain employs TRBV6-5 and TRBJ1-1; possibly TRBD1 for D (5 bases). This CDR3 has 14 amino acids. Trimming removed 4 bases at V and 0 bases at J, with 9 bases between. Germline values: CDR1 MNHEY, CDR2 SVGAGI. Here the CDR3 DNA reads TGTGCCAGCAGTTCGGGACCCATGAACACTGAAGCTTTCTTT. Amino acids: CASSSGPMNTEAFF.

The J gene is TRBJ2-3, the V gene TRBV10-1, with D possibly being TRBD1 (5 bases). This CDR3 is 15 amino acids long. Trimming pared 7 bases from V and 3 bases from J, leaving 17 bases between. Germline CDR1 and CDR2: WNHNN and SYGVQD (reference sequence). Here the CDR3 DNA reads TGCGCCAGCACCCTGTTGACAGTCACGACAGATACGCAGTATTTT. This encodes CASTLLTVTTDTQYF.

The CDR3 loop reads CASSLTSGELFF. CDR3 coding DNA: TGTGCCAGCAGCTTAACGTCCGGGGAGCTGTTTTTT. This chain uses TRBV5-6 with TRBJ2-2; D is ambiguous. The CDR3 extends over 12 amino acids. CDR1 is SGHDT and CDR2 is YYEEEE in the germline V gene. Trimming left V 2 bases short and J 6 bases short, with 5 bases between.

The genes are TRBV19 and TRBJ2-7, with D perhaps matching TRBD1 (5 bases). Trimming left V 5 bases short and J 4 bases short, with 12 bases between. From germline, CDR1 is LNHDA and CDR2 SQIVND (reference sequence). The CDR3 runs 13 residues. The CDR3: CASSALKGYEQYF. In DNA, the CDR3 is TGTGCCAGTAGTGCCCTCAAGGGGTACGAGCAGTACTTC.